The sequence of this TCR beta chain was determined in a study of glioma-infiltrating T cells. Broader study findings: Very few CDR3 sequences were shared between tissue and blood.

The iRepertoire nested amplicon-rescue multiplex PCR amplified TCR alpha and beta CDR3s from RNA. TCRdb re-analysed the multiplex PCR reads in MiXCR, keeping a single row per CDR3 protein. The profile covers 300,000 to 400,000 distinct CDR3 sequences, with 35% to 45% appearing a single time and more than 10% taken by the ten largest. This clonotype was detected only a few times. No antigen is known for it. The sequence was collected from a human donor with low-grade glioma or glioblastoma, undergoing nonglioma brain surgery, or in good health (not recorded which). The sequencing input was glioma tissue, nonneoplastic brain tissue, or PBMCs (not recorded which).

This CDR3 reads CSARDHHSRTGGPYSNQPQHF. In nucleotides, the CDR3 is TGCAGTGCTAGAGATCACCACTCCCGGACAGGGGGCCCTTATAGCAATCAGCCCCAGCATTTT. This chain joins TRBV20-1 and TRBJ1-5; 11 bases are a match to TRBD1. The V segment lost 0 bases and the J segment 0 bases; nucleotides outside the gene matches: 16. CDR3 length: 21 amino acids. Germline V gene lookup returns CDR1 DFQATT and CDR2 SNEGSKA (reference sequence).